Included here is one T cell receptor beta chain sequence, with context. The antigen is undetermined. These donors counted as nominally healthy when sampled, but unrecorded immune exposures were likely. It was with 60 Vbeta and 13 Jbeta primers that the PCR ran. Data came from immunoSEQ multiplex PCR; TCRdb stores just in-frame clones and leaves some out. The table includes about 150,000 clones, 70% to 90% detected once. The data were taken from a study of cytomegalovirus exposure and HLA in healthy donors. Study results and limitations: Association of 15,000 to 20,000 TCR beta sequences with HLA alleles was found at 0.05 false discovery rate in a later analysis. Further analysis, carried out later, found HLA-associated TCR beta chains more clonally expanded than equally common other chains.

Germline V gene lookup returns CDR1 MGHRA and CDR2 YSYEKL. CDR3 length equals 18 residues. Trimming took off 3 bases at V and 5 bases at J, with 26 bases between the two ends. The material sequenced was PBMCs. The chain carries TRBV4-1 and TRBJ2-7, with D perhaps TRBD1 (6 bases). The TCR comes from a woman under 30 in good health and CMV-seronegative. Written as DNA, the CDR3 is TGCGCCAGCAGCCACCACGTGACAGGAGGCCTGGCCGTGAACGAGCAGTACTTC. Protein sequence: CASSHHVTGGLAVNEQYF.